The T cell receptor (beta chain) described here comes from a study of T cells in Graves' hyperthyroidism and ophthalmopathy. This clonotype has ten or more counts. Amplified TCR beta CDR3 regions came from RNA transcripts. When the TCR CDR3 underwent first-round RT-PCR, the HTBI primer set was used. TCRdb reprocessed the multiplex PCR reads with MiXCR, giving one entry per CDR3 protein. The data show hundreds of thousands of distinct CDR3 sequences, about 16% seen once. Material for sequencing was blood. The clonotype was recovered from a woman aged 18-30 years with Graves' ophthalmopathy.

CDR3 protein: CASSQGQGALSPLHF. CDR3 nucleotide sequence: TGCGCCAGCAGCCAAGGTCAGGGGGCGCTTTCACCCCTCCACTTT. This chain links TRBV4-1 with TRBJ1-6; 8 bases fit TRBD1. The V gene end was trimmed by 1 base and the J gene end by 9 bases; junction bases not matched to a gene: 5. Per the germline V gene, CDR1 is MGHRA and CDR2 is YSYEKL. This CDR3 has 15 residues.